The sequence of this T cell receptor (beta chain) was determined in a study of cytomegalovirus exposure and HLA in healthy donors. About this clone: The antigen is not known.

The germline V gene has CDR1 SNHLY and CDR2 FYNNEI. This CDR3 is 14 amino acids long. The V and J ends lost 2 bases and 7 bases respectively, with 11 bases between them. The PCR was carried out with 60 Vbeta primers and 13 Jbeta primers. Clones were read by immunoSEQ multiplex PCR, and TCRdb kept only the in-frame ones, dropping some. This sample has over 150,000 clones, with 80% to 85% found just once. Whole-study findings and limits: There was a cluster of highly shared sequence variants that was likely a sequencing artifact. When the data were analyzed later, several of the most significant clusters appeared to be linked to common viral pathogens. TCR beta V- and J-gene trimming was later associated with a missense DCLRE1C variant.

Specimen: PBMCs. The V gene is TRBV2, the J gene TRBJ2-2, with D possibly matching TRBD1 (6 bases). The source of this sequence is a male donor in good health and CMV-seronegative. The CDR3 reads CASSETRGNGELFF. The CDR3 coding sequence is TGTGCCAGCAGTGAAACCAGGGGCAACGGGGAGCTGTTTTTT.